A selection of T cell receptor beta chains follows, all from one sample in a study of beta chain features in type 1 diabetes. Assay used: immunoSEQ multiplex PCR; TCRdb lists only in-frame clones, some missing. The sample consists of 200,000 to 300,000 clones, roughly 22% of them appearing once. The sequencing input was naive CD4+ T cells from blood. These receptors were collected from a woman aged 40 to 55 with type 1 diabetes. CDR3s include the opening cysteine and the closing phenylalanine or tryptophan. Fields, in order: clone size, D gene, J gene, V gene, CDR3 DNA, CDR3 protein. The D gene is left open where the match is weak. A clone size is listed for some rows: how often the clone was seen (once, few, many), or a class if it is expanded.

few,-,TRBJ1-1,TRBV7-9,TGTGCCAGCACCTTACTTCAGGGTTTGAACACTGAAGCTTTCTTT,CASTLLQGLNTEAFF
-,TRBD1,TRBJ1-2,TRBV9,TGTGCCAGCAGCGGACACCGGGACAGGGACAATGGCTACACCTTC,CASSGHRDRDNGYTF
few,-,TRBJ1-2,TRBV6-5,TGTGCCAGCAGTTCCCCCGGGACACGAGCTAACTATGGCTACACCTTC,CASSSPGTRANYGYTF
-,-,TRBJ1-4,TRBV9,TGTGCCAGCAGCGTAGGGTCCCTTAGAGGTGAAAAACTGTTTTTT,CASSVGSLRGEKLFF
-,TRBD1,TRBJ1-1,TRBV18,TGTGCCAGCTCACCACCGGGCAGGGGGACTGAAGCTTTCTTT,CASSPPGRGTEAFF
few,-,TRBJ2-7,TRBV7-8,TGTGCCAGCAGCTTAGACTCTGGGCTGGACGAGCAGTACTTC,CASSLDSGLDEQYF
few,-,TRBJ1-1,TRBV29-1,TGCAGCGTCCATAGGACAGAGAACACTGAAGCTTTCTTT,CSVHRTENTEAFF
few,TRBD1,TRBJ2-1,TRBV5-1,TGCGCCAGCAGCCTGGGACAGTCCTACAATGAGCAGTTCTTC,CASSLGQSYNEQFF
few,-,TRBJ1-2,TRBV28,TGTGCCAGCAGTTCCGCTCAGCGGGACTATGGCTACACCTTC,CASSSAQRDYGYTF
few,-,TRBJ1-5,TRBV30,TGTGCCTGGAGTGTGGATGGGAGAGGCAATCAGCCCCAGCATTTT,CAWSVDGRGNQPQHF
-,-,TRBJ1-2,TRBV6-6,TGTGCCAGCAGCCGATCCGACAGGCCCGTGTATGGCTACACCTTC,CASSRSDRPVYGYTF
-,-,TRBJ2-7,TRBV5-1,TGCGCCAGCAGCGTCGAGGTACCGGCCTACGAGCAGTACTTC,CASSVEVPAYEQYF
few,-,TRBJ2-2,TRBV13,TGTGCCAGCAGCCGGAGGGGGCCCGGGGAGCTGTTTTTT,CASSRRGPGELFF
-,-,TRBJ2-1,TRBV5-6,TGTGCCAGCACCACGCAGACCTACAGGAATGAGCAGTTCTTC,CASTTQTYRNEQFF
-,-,TRBJ2-3,TRBV5-4,TGTGCCAGCAGCCGCCAGGGGTCCGGGCAGTATTTT,CASSRQGSGQYF
-,-,TRBJ2-7,TRBV9,TGTGCCAGCAGCGTAGATAGCTCCTACGAGCAGTACTTC,CASSVDSSYEQYF